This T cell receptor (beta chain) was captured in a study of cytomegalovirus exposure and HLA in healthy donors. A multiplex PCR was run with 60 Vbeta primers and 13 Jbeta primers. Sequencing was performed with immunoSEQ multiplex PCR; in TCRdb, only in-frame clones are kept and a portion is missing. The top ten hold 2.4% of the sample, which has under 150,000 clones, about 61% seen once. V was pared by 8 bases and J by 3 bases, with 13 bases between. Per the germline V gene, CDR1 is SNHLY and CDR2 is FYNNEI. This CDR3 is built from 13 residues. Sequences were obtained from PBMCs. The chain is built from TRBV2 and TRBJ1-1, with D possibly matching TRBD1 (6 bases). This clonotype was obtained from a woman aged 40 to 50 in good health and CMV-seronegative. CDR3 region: CASLDSSDTEAFF. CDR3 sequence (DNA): TGTGCCAGCTTGGACAGTTCGGACACTGAAGCTTTCTTT. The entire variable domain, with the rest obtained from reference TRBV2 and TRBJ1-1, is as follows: EPEVTQTPSHQVTQMGQEVILRCVPISNHLYFYWYRQILGQKVEFLVSFYNNEISEKSEIFDDQFSVERPDGSNFTLKIRSTKLEDSAMYFCASLDSSDTEAFFGQGTRLTVV.